A selection of T cell receptor beta chains follows, all from one sample in a study of identical twins. TCRdb re-called the 5' RACE reads with MiXCR, one entry per CDR3 protein. The sample yields 500,000 to 550,000 distinct CDR3 sequences, 22% seen once. These data were also reused for a study on T cells expressing NK-cell markers.

The sample comprised CD4+ T cells sorted from blood. Receptor source: a woman aged 18-35 years in good health. The CDR3 runs from the conserved cysteine through the conserved F or W. The order of the fields is V gene, clone size, D gene, J gene, CDR3 protein, CDR3 DNA. A D gene is named only where the DNA matches it firmly. Clone size is not always given. Where it is, it says once, few, many or a class for expanded clones.

v_gene: TRBV10-3; abundance: NA; d_gene: NA; j_gene: TRBJ2-5; CDR3aa: CAISDGSEYQETQYF; CDR3nt: TGTGCCATCAGTGACGGTTCAGAGTACCAAGAGACCCAGTACTTC
v_gene: TRBV20-1; abundance: few; d_gene: NA; j_gene: TRBJ2-7; CDR3aa: CSARQGEDEQYF; CDR3nt: TGCAGTGCTAGACAAGGGGAGGACGAGCAGTACTTC
v_gene: TRBV7-9; abundance: NA; d_gene: TRBD1; j_gene: TRBJ2-7; CDR3aa: CASSPPTGSEQYF; CDR3nt: TGTGCCAGCAGCCCGCCGACAGGGAGCGAGCAGTACTTC
v_gene: TRBV7-2; abundance: NA; d_gene: NA; j_gene: TRBJ2-5; CDR3aa: CASSLVSGSPQETQYF; CDR3nt: TGTGCCAGCAGCTTAGTATCCGGGAGTCCCCAAGAGACCCAGTACTTC
v_gene: TRBV6-2/TRBV6-3; abundance: few; d_gene: NA; j_gene: TRBJ2-5; CDR3aa: CASRQGPETQYF; CDR3nt: TGTGCCAGCAGACAGGGCCCCGAGACCCAGTACTTC
v_gene: TRBV20-1; abundance: few; d_gene: NA; j_gene: TRBJ2-1; CDR3aa: CSASPSVGYNEQFF; CDR3nt: TGCAGTGCTAGTCCCTCGGTGGGGTACAATGAGCAGTTCTTC
v_gene: TRBV12-3/TRBV12-4; abundance: many; d_gene: NA; j_gene: TRBJ2-7; CDR3aa: CASSPEGSYEQYF; CDR3nt: TGTGCCAGCAGCCCGGAGGGCTCCTACGAGCAGTACTTC
v_gene: TRBV2; abundance: many; d_gene: TRBD1; j_gene: TRBJ2-3; CDR3aa: CASSVGQGGTDTQYF; CDR3nt: TGTGCCAGCAGCGTGGGACAGGGTGGGACAGATACGCAGTATTTT
v_gene: TRBV6-1; abundance: few; d_gene: NA; j_gene: TRBJ1-2; CDR3aa: CASSEGKNYGYTF; CDR3nt: TGTGCCAGCAGTGAGGGCAAGAACTATGGCTACACCTTC
v_gene: TRBV5-4; abundance: NA; d_gene: TRBD2; j_gene: TRBJ2-2; CDR3aa: CASSTVTSNTGELFF; CDR3nt: TGTGCCAGCAGCACGGTGACTAGCAACACCGGGGAGCTGTTTTTT
v_gene: TRBV18; abundance: NA; d_gene: TRBD2; j_gene: TRBJ2-7; CDR3aa: CASSPTSAANSYEQYF; CDR3nt: TGTGCCAGCTCACCTACTAGCGCGGCCAACTCCTACGAGCAGTACTTC
v_gene: TRBV7-2; abundance: few; d_gene: TRBD2; j_gene: TRBJ2-7; CDR3aa: CASSRGTSGGTGKEQYF; CDR3nt: TGTGCCAGCAGTAGAGGGACTAGCGGAGGGACGGGTAAGGAGCAGTACTTC
v_gene: TRBV6-5; abundance: NA; d_gene: NA; j_gene: TRBJ2-7; CDR3aa: CASSYLPRAGSYEQYF; CDR3nt: TGTGCCAGCAGCTACCTTCCGCGCGCCGGATCCTACGAGCAGTACTTC
v_gene: TRBV7-2; abundance: NA; d_gene: NA; j_gene: TRBJ2-7; CDR3aa: CASSLGTTSRYEQYF; CDR3nt: TGTGCCAGCAGCTTAGGCACTACCTCCCGCTACGAGCAGTACTTC
v_gene: TRBV20-1; abundance: NA; d_gene: TRBD2; j_gene: TRBJ2-1; CDR3aa: CSARAQLAGGINNEQFF; CDR3nt: TGCAGTGCTAGAGCCCAACTAGCGGGAGGTATCAATAATGAGCAGTTCTTC
v_gene: TRBV9; abundance: NA; d_gene: TRBD1; j_gene: TRBJ1-2; CDR3aa: CASSPPGTGNYGYTF; CDR3nt: TGTGCCAGCAGCCCACCCGGGACAGGGAACTATGGCTACACCTTC
v_gene: TRBV29-1; abundance: NA; d_gene: NA; j_gene: TRBJ2-3; CDR3aa: CSVDPGGTDTQYF; CDR3nt: TGCAGCGTTGACCCAGGGGGCACAGATACGCAGTATTTT
v_gene: TRBV5-1; abundance: NA; d_gene: NA; j_gene: TRBJ2-2; CDR3aa: CASSSRGEYTGELFF; CDR3nt: TGCGCCAGCAGCTCCCGTGGGGAGTACACCGGGGAGCTGTTTTTT
v_gene: TRBV12-3/TRBV12-4; abundance: few; d_gene: NA; j_gene: TRBJ1-1; CDR3aa: CASINRRNTEAFF; CDR3nt: TGTGCCAGCATTAACAGGAGAAACACTGAAGCTTTCTTT